The 16 T cell receptor beta chains presented below share a single source sample, sequenced in a study of T cell repertoires in cytomegalovirus infection. MiXCR was run by TCRdb on the reads, yielding one entry per CDR3 protein. The sample yields approximately 500,000 distinct CDR3 sequences, 16% seen once. Sequenced input: CD8+ T cells from PBMCs. The receptors here all came from a human donor in good health (CMV status not recorded). Some clones in this sample may be carry-over from other donors' samples.

The gene calls are TRBV27 and TRBJ2-3; 7 positions match TRBD1. Germline loops: CDR1 MNHEY, CDR2 SMNVEV (reference sequence). The V segment lost 7 bases and the J segment 0 bases; nucleotides outside the gene matches: 13. CDR3 size: 17 residues. Here the CDR3 DNA reads TGTGCCAGCACCAAAATGGGGACAGCCGGTAGCACAGATACGCAGTATTTT. Its protein product is CASTKMGTAGSTDTQYF.

This clonotype was seen only a few times. This chain connects TRBV6-2 or TRBV6-3 to TRBJ1-5; possibly TRBD1 for D (5 bases). This CDR3 is built from 13 residues. The ends were cut back, 4 bases at V and 7 bases at J, with 11 bases in the middle. Germline CDR1 MNHEY, CDR2 SVGEGT. CDR3 nucleotides: TGTGCCAGCAGTTCGGGACTCTCCCAGCCCCAGCATTTT. Residues: CASSSGLSQPQHF.

This clonotype came up many times. The rearrangement joins TRBV11-1 to TRBJ1-1, with 8 bases aligning to TRBD1. V lost 4 bases and J lost 5; bases outside the gene matches: 9. Germline assignment: CDR1 SGHAT and CDR2 FQDESV (reference sequence). This CDR3 has 15 amino acids. CDR3 nucleotide sequence: TGTGCCAGCAGCTCCCCCCAGGGGGCGAGGACTGAAGCTTTCTTT. Protein sequence: CASSSPQGARTEAFF. Supplemented by reference TRBV11-1 and TRBJ1-1, the full variable domain reads EAEVAQSPRYKITEKSQAVAFWCDPISGHATLYWYRQILGQGPELLVQFQDESVVDDSQLPKDRFSAERLKGVDSTLKIQPAELGDSAMYLCASSSPQGARTEAFFGQGTRLTVV.

The chain is built from TRBV5-1 and TRBJ1-1; D is perhaps TRBD1 (6 bases). V shed 0 bases and J shed 2 bases, with 17 bases lying between them. The germline CDR1 and CDR2 sequences are SGHRS and YFSETQ. The CDR3 totals 17 residues. The CDR3 is CASSLAGPGRGNTEAFF. Here the CDR3 DNA reads TGCGCCAGCAGCTTGGCTGGACCGGGCAGGGGTAACACTGAAGCTTTCTTT.

This clonotype was seen more than once but under ten times. The rearrangement joins TRBV2 to TRBJ2-5, with 8 bases aligning to TRBD1. This CDR3 spans 14 amino acids. V was pared by 7 bases and J by 4 bases, with 8 bases of the junction left unmatched. Germline loops: CDR1 SNHLY, CDR2 FYNNEI. The CDR3 coding sequence is TGTGCCAGCACCTCAACAGGGGGGAGAGAGACCCAGTACTTC. Amino acid sequence: CASTSTGGRETQYF.

This clonotype occurred many times. V and J are TRBV12-3 or TRBV12-4 and TRBJ1-5, with unresolved D. The CDR3 totals 15 residues. The germline V and J ends were trimmed by 6 bases and 3 bases, with 15 bases remaining between them. The CDR3 loop reads CASSPLSGINQPQHF. Here the CDR3 DNA reads TGTGCCAGCAGCCCCCTTTCTGGGATCAATCAGCCCCAGCATTTT.

Many counts were recorded for this clonotype. This chain uses TRBV4-2 with TRBJ1-3; TRBD1 matches 7 bases. The CDR3 is 15 residues long. With 4 bases clipped from V and 0 bases from J, the junction kept 3 bases outside the gene matches. Germline V gene data show CDR1 as LGHNA and CDR2 as YNFKEQ. The CDR3 DNA is TGTGCCAGCAGCCCAGGGGACAGCTCTGGAAACACCATATATTTT. Its protein product is CASSPGDSSGNTIYF.

This clonotype was found many times. V gene TRBV7-6 combines with J gene TRBJ2-2; D ambiguous. In germline, CDR1 is SGHVS, CDR2 FNYEAQ. This CDR3 has 14 amino acids. V lost 1 base, J lost 2 bases, and 5 bases lay in between. The CDR3 DNA reads TGTGCCAGCAGCTTAGTAGGAAACACCGGGGAGCTGTTTTTT. It specifies CASSLVGNTGELFF. Based on the CDR3 plus reference TRBV7-6 and TRBJ2-2, the full variable domain is GAGVSQSPRYKVTKRGQDVALRCDPISGHVSLYWYRQALGQGPEFLTYFNYEAQQDKSGLPNDRFSAERPEGSISTLTIQRTEQRDSAMYRCASSLVGNTGELFFGEGSRLTVL.

There are many counts of this clonotype. The chain is built from TRBV28 and TRBJ1-4, with D hard to call. Germline loops: CDR1 MDHEN, CDR2 SYDVKM. The CDR3 consists of 14 residues. V dropped 3 bases and J dropped 8 bases, with 13 bases sitting between them. CDR3 protein: CASSFRRVREKLFF. The CDR3 nucleotides are TGTGCCAGCAGTTTCAGGAGGGTGAGGGAAAAACTGTTTTTT.

The genes are TRBV15 and TRBJ1-3; D may be TRBD1 (6 bases). V was shortened by 3 bases and J by 8 bases, with 20 bases between the two germline ends. Germline loops: CDR1 LNHNV, CDR2 YYDKDF (reference sequence). This CDR3 contains 16 residues. CDR3 protein: CATSRTGTPEGDTIYF. Here the CDR3 DNA reads TGTGCCACCAGCAGGACCGGGACTCCCGAGGGGGACACCATATATTTT.

This clonotype was recorded at least ten times. The rearrangement joins TRBV19 to TRBJ1-1; D is uncertain. Germline-derived CDR1 and CDR2 are LNHDA and SQIVND (reference sequence). The V gene lost 3 bases and the J gene lost 8 bases, with 10 bases spanning the gap. The CDR3 runs 12 residues. The CDR3, as DNA: TGTGCCAGTAGTATTTTCGGCGCCGAAGCTTTCTTT. Translating it yields CASSIFGAEAFF.

The rearrangement links TRBV19 to TRBJ2-3, with D maybe TRBD1 (6 bases). Trimming pared 7 bases from V and 2 bases from J, leaving 19 bases between. Germline-derived CDR1 and CDR2 are LNHDA and SQIVND (reference sequence). The CDR3 is made up of 16 amino acids. The CDR3 coding sequence is TGTGCCAGTAAACGTTTCGGGACACAACCCACAGATACGCAGTATTTT. It is translated as CASKRFGTQPTDTQYF.

The chain carries TRBV28 and TRBJ1-1; D is possibly TRBD1 (5 bases). Germline V gives CDR1 MDHEN, CDR2 SYDVKM. Deletions cut 3 bases from V and 0 bases from J, with 11 bases between. CDR3 length: 15 residues. The chain's CDR3 is CASSFDSSMNTEAFF. As DNA, the CDR3 is TGTGCCAGCAGTTTCGACAGTAGTATGAACACTGAAGCTTTCTTT.

This clonotype was recorded at least ten times. The chain links TRBV7-8 to TRBJ2-1; a possible D gene is TRBD2 (6 bases). The germline V gene has CDR1 SGHVS and CDR2 FQNEAQ. The CDR3 spans 16 residues. Deletions cut 5 bases from V and 7 bases from J, with 21 bases between. CDR3: CASSPLLGGPENEQFF. DNA of the CDR3: TGTGCCAGCAGCCCACTATTGGGGGGACCCGAAAATGAGCAGTTCTTC.

The sample holds a few counts of this clonotype. The chain recombines TRBV27 with TRBJ2-2, with 16 bases lining up with TRBD2. V gave up 8 bases and J gave up 7 bases; unmatched junction bases: 10. The CDR3 has 17 residues. Germline values: CDR1 MNHEY, CDR2 SMNVEV (reference sequence). CDR3 DNA sequence: TGTGCCAGCGCCGGGACTAGCGGGAGGGCCATGGTCGGGGAGCTGTTTTTT. As protein: CASAGTSGRAMVGELFF.

This clonotype was detected ten times or more. This rearrangement joins TRBV7-9 to TRBJ2-2, with D perhaps matching TRBD1 or TRBD2 (5 bases each). The V and J ends lost 5 bases and 0 bases respectively, with 10 bases between them. This CDR3 region has 15 residues. Germline CDR1 and CDR2: SEHNR and FQNEAQ (reference sequence). CDR3 residues: CASSPGPSNTGELFF. DNA for the CDR3: TGTGCCAGCAGCCCGGGACCCTCGAACACCGGGGAGCTGTTTTTT.